This T cell receptor beta chain was captured in a study of T cells after yellow fever vaccination. Using its own MiXCR run on the 5' RACE reads, TCRdb lists one record per CDR3 protein. Among a few hundred thousand distinct CDR3 sequences listed, around 7.3% were seen once. This clonotype was detected only a few times. The source material was PBMCs, sampled roughly 45 days after the first yellow fever vaccination. This clonotype was obtained from a man between 18 and 29 years old who received the YFV17D yellow fever vaccine.

The CDR3 region has the DNA TGTGCCAGCAGCCAAGGGGGGGGATCTGAAGCTTTCTTT. It yields the protein CASSQGGGSEAFF. This chain uses TRBV6-6 with TRBJ1-1; TRBD1 might be the D (6 bases). The CDR3 sequence is 13 residues long. Germline loops: CDR1 MNHNY, CDR2 SVGAGI (reference sequence). The ends were cut back, 6 bases at V and 6 bases at J, with 14 bases in the middle.